Described below is a single T cell receptor beta chain sequence and its context. What it binds is not known. Clones were read by immunoSEQ multiplex PCR, and TCRdb kept only the in-frame ones, dropping some. The table lists tens of thousands of clones, around 80% of them singletons. Germline lookup yields CDR1 SGDLS and CDR2 YYNGEE. The CDR3 runs 16 residues. Trimming cost V 0 bases and J 3 bases; bases outside gene matches: 5. The source of the sample is a study of T cell clones after liver transplantation. Overall study results and limits: Graft donor-reactive T cells may have migrated into the graft rather than being deleted.

This material consisted of CD4+ T cells from blood, taken 12 months after liver transplant. The V and J genes are TRBV9 and TRBJ2-3; 9 bases align to TRBD1. The origin of this receptor is a human patient who received a liver transplant. Some T cells may have originated in the graft donor. CDR3 DNA sequence: TGTGCCAGCAGCGTAGACTCCGGGACAGGGACAGATACGCAGTATTTT. Protein: CASSVDSGTGTDTQYF.